This T cell receptor beta chain was retrieved from a study of shared clonotypes between healthy human individuals. Study-level information: Aged between 18 and 49, the donors were a couple of women and three men. Each donor had three CD4 naive, three CD4 memory, two CD8 naive and one CD8 memory plate.

CD45RO negativity and positive selection for CCR7 defined naive CD8 cells, a population that excluded terminally differentiated effector memory CD45RA+ cells. The assay was immunoSEQ multiplex PCR, and TCRdb's table has in-frame clones only and misses some. The table shows around 2,000,000 clones, with about 95% occurring only once. Trimming removed 5 bases from V and 5 bases from J, with 16 bases in between. The CDR3 contains 15 residues. Germline CDR1 and CDR2: SGHTA and FQGNSA. This sequence originates from a man between 18 and 29 years old in good health. The sample consisted of naive CD8+ T cells sorted from blood. The chain uses TRBV7-2 and TRBJ1-5; TRBD1 is a possible D gene (6 bases). The CDR3 sequence: CASSPPRGGDQPQHF. Written as DNA, the CDR3 is TGTGCCAGCAGCCCGCCCAGGGGAGGCGATCAGCCCCAGCATTTT.